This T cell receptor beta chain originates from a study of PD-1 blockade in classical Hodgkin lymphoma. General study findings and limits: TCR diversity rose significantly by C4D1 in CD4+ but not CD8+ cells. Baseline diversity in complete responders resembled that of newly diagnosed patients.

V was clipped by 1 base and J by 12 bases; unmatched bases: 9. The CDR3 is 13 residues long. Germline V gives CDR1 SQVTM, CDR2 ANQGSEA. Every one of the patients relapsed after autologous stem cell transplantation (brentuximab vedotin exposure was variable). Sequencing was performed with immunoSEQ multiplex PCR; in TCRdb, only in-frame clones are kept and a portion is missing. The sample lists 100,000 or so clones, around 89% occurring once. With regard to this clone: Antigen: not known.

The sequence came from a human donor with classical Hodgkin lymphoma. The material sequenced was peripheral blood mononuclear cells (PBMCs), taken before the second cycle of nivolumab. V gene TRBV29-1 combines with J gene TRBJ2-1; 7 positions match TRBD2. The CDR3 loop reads CSVEAGWGGTQFF. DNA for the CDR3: TGCAGCGTTGAAGCAGGTTGGGGGGGGACGCAGTTCTTC.